The 14 T cell receptor gamma chains listed next were all sequenced from one sample in a study of gamma-delta T cells after stem cell transplantation (dated by TCRdb to the mid-2010s). Libraries came from RT-PCR. Instrument on record: Illumina MiSeq. TCRdb reanalyzed the public reads with the CATT caller, and identical DNA sequences were merged afterwards. Recorded for this sample are around 1,300 gamma-chain clones; 60% of them occurred a single time. The ten most abundant clones make up 5% of the sample. The sequencing sample was made of gamma-delta T cells. Source of these receptors: a human donor. It is not recorded whose cells these are; they may come from a transplant donor.

This clone was recorded only once. The rearrangement uses TRGV2 and TRGJ1 or TRGJ2. TCRdb supplies no J gene; here it was assigned by aligning the nucleotide sequence to germline. The CDR3 is 13 amino acids. Trimming took 0 bases from V and 5 from J; bases not matched to a gene: 4. Per the germline V gene, CDR1 is EGSNGY and CDR2 is YDSYNSKV. The DNA of the CDR3 is TGTGCCACCTGGGACGGGCTGGATTATAAGAAACTCTTT. This sequence encodes CATWDGLDYKKLF.

This sequence joins TRGV4 and TRGJ1 or TRGJ2. This CDR3 comprises 13 residues. The ends lost 1 base at V and 3 bases at J; junction bases unmatched: 3. Germline CDR1 reads EGSTGY; CDR2 reads YDSYTSSV. CDR3 loop: CATWDGGYYKKLF. As DNA, the CDR3 is TGTGCCACCTGGGATGGAGGTTATTATAAGAAACTCTTT.

The rearrangement joins TRGV9 to TRGJ1 or TRGJ2. The J gene was missing in TCRdb and was found by matching the end of the DNA to germline. The CDR3 length is 15 residues. Per germline, CDR1 GITISATS and CDR2 ISYDGTV (reference sequence). V gave up 3 bases and J gave up 1 base; unmatched junction bases: 9. CDR3 coding DNA: TGTGCCTTGTGGGAGAAGGGTTCTAATTATTATAAGAAACTCTTT. The encoded protein is CALWEKGSNYYKKLF.

The J gene is TRGJ1 or TRGJ2; the V gene was not called. The CDR3 consists of 14 residues. CDR3 nucleotides: TGTGCCACCTGGGACGGAGCGAATTATTATAAGAAACTCTTT. It encodes CATWDGANYYKKLF.

This chain connects TRGV9 to TRGJ1 or TRGJ2. Assignment of the J gene here rests on matching the DNA to germline, because TCRdb gives none. This CDR3 comprises 11 residues. V shed 3 bases and J 12 bases; nucleotides not matched to a gene: 8. The germline gives CDR1 GITISATS, CDR2 ISYDGTV (reference sequence). The CDR3: CALWETIGKLF. CDR3 bases: TGTGCCTTGTGGGAGACCATAGGGAAACTCTTT.

No V gene was called, though TRGJ1 or TRGJ2 was called as the J gene. The length of the CDR3 is 14 residues. Here the CDR3 reads CATWDGPGYYKKLF. In DNA form, the CDR3 reads TGTGCCACCTGGGATGGGCCGGGTTATTATAAGAAACTCTTT.

This clone was observed a handful of times. The same CDR3 arises from other DNA sequences in this sample as well. The rearrangement uses TRGV9 and TRGJ1 or TRGJ2. CDR1 is GITISATS and CDR2 is ISYDGTV in the germline V gene (reference sequence). V dropped 1 base and J dropped 3; count of bases not matched to a gene: 0. The CDR3 loop spans 12 amino acids. The CDR3 nucleotides are TGTGCCTTGTGGGAGGTTTATTATAAGAAACTCTTT. Translation gives CALWEVYYKKLF.

This sequence joins TRGV2 and TRGJP1. TCRdb records no J gene; here it was assigned by comparing the DNA to germline. V shed 2 bases, J shed 8 bases, and the junction held 5 bases outside the gene matches. The CDR3 consists of 13 residues. Germline CDR1 is EGSNGY and CDR2 is YDSYNSKV. The CDR3 spells CATWDVRGWFKIF. The CDR3, as DNA: TGTGCCACCTGGGACGTAAGGGGTTGGTTCAAGATATTT.

Worth noting for this clone: The sample carries other DNA sequences with the same CDR3. V and J are TRGV4 and TRGJ1 or TRGJ2. TCRdb carries no J gene annotation; the J gene was assigned here by matching the DNA with germline. J lost 5 bases, V lost 0 bases, and 4 bases had no gene match. The length of the CDR3 is 13 residues. Germline V gives CDR1 EGSTGY, CDR2 YDSYTSSV. As DNA, the CDR3 is TGTGCCACCTGGGATGGGCCCAATTATAAGAAACTCTTT. Translation gives CATWDGPNYKKLF.

Comments on this clone: An end of the junction differs from the germline gene, which may be a read error. The chain has TRGV9 and TRGJ1 or TRGJ2. TCRdb is silent on the J gene; assignment here came from matching the DNA to germline. The CDR3 consists of 12 residues. Germline V gene lookup returns CDR1 GITISATS and CDR2 ISYDGTV (reference sequence). CDR3 protein: CASWEVKKKKLF. CDR3 DNA sequence: TGTGCCTCGTGGGAGGTCAAGAAAAAGAAACTCTTT.

The CDR3 protein is CATWDGAKKLF. The DNA for the CDR3 is TGTGCCACCTGGGATGGCGCTAAGAAACTCTTT. The chain combines TRGV4 with TRGJ1 or TRGJ2. Here the J gene was assigned by germline matching of the DNA, as TCRdb has none. The CDR3 contains 11 residues. Trimming cost V 1 base and J 9 bases; bases outside gene matches: 3. Germline values: CDR1 EGSTGY, CDR2 YDSYTSSV.

On this clone itself: Sequence at one end of the junction differs from germline and may be a read error. The J gene is TRGJ1 or TRGJ2, the V gene TRGV5. The J gene, not given by TCRdb, was assigned here from a germline match of the nucleotide sequence. Germline CDR1 VINAFY, CDR2 YDVSNSKD. There are 14 residues in the CDR3. The CDR3, as DNA: TGTGCCACCTGGGGCAGGCTTCTGAATTATAAGAAACTCTTT. Its translation: CATWGRLLNYKKLF.

V is TRGV9 and J is TRGJP. The J gene, absent from TCRdb, was called here by matching the DNA to germline. The germline V gene has CDR1 GITISATS and CDR2 ISYDGTV (reference sequence). V shed 1 base and J 7 bases; nucleotides not matched to a gene: 4. The CDR3 has 16 amino acids. The CDR3 sequence is CALWEVGELGKKIKVF. The CDR3 DNA is TGTGCCTTGTGGGAGGTTGGTGAGTTGGGCAAAAAAATCAAGGTATTT.

The chain links TRGV3 to TRGJ1 or TRGJ2. Assignment of the J gene here rests on matching the DNA to germline, because TCRdb gives none. The CDR3 contains 11 residues. V shed 1 base and J 10 bases; nucleotides not matched to a gene: 4. From germline, CDR1 is VTNTFY and CDR2 YDVSTARD (reference sequence). The CDR3 here is CATWDRSKKLF. As DNA, the CDR3 is TGTGCCACCTGGGACAGATCAAAGAAACTCTTT.